This T cell receptor (beta chain) was captured by sequencing in a study of shared clonotypes between healthy human individuals. Overall study context: With ages of 18 to 49, the donors were two women and three men. Whole-study results and caveats: Among donors, clonotype sharing was expected to be affected by sequencing depth. Apart from blood, nothing was sampled; tissue repertoires likely differ.

Germline CDR1 and CDR2: MDHEN and SYDVKM. V lost 4 bases and J lost 4, with 22 bases in between. The CDR3 totals 17 residues. To note about this clone: Its antigen is undetermined.

Generated by immunoSEQ multiplex PCR, the TCRdb table keeps only in-frame clones and is missing some. The sample includes roughly 490,000 clones, around 80% of them seen just once. Donation came from healthy HIV-negative adults that had no recent acute infections or vaccinations. The sequenced sample was PBMCs. This TCR was sampled from a middle-aged woman in good health. Some clones in this sample may be carry-over from other donors' samples. V usage is TRBV28 and J usage is TRBJ1-2; TRBD1 is a possible D gene (5 bases). DNA for the CDR3: TGTGCCAGCAGTTCCAGAATCAGGGATAAGAGGACCTATGGCTACACCTTC. Its protein product is CASSSRIRDKRTYGYTF.